The rows below give T cell receptor beta chains drawn from one sample of a study of human thymus T cells. Clones were read by immunoSEQ multiplex PCR, and TCRdb kept only the in-frame ones, dropping some. The sample includes approximately 46,000 clones, just under 95% of them seen just once. The specimen was blood. The source of these receptors is a girl in the first two years of life with a congenital heart defect but otherwise immunologically healthy. CDR3s include the opening cysteine and the closing phenylalanine or tryptophan. D genes are given only for firm matches. Part of the rows lack a size; the others show once, few, many or a class for expanded clones.

NA	NA	14	TRBV29-1	TRBJ2-3	CSVVSSGDTDTQYF	TGCAGCGTTGTGAGTAGCGGAGACACAGATACGCAGTATTTT
NA	TRBD1	15	TRBV12-5	TRBJ2-2	CASGAGQVSTGELFF	TGTGCTAGTGGTGCGGGACAGGTATCCACCGGGGAGCTGTTTTTT
NA	NA	16	TRBV7-6	TRBJ2-7	CASSWRRGGIGYEQYF	TGTGCCAGCAGCTGGAGGAGGGGGGGGATCGGCTACGAGCAGTACTTC
NA	TRBD1	12	TRBV7-2	TRBJ2-3	CASRAGTGRQYF	TGTGCCAGCAGGGCCGGGACAGGGAGACAGTATTTT
NA	TRBD2	22	TRBV2	TRBJ2-5	CASSERRPMTSGKRVYQETQYF	TGTGCCAGCAGTGAACGTCGGCCCATGACTAGCGGGAAAAGGGTGTACCAAGAGACCCAGTACTTC
NA	TRBD2	16	TRBV5-6	TRBJ2-3	CASSLLAGDPRYTQYF	TGTGCCAGCAGCTTGCTAGCGGGTGACCCCCGGTATACGCAGTATTTT
NA	NA	11	TRBV30	TRBJ2-7	CAWRLAYEQYF	TGTGCCTGGAGACTAGCCTACGAGCAGTACTTC
NA	NA	13	TRBV7-9	TRBJ1-1	CASSFTGTTEAFF	TGTGCCAGCAGCTTCACAGGGACTACTGAAGCTTTCTTT
NA	TRBD2	14	TRBV6-6	TRBJ2-7	CASSISGRAFEQYF	TGTGCCAGCAGCATTAGCGGGAGGGCCTTCGAGCAGTACTTC
NA	NA	12	TRBV2	TRBJ2-7	CASRPDSYEQYF	TGTGCCAGCAGACCAGACTCCTACGAGCAGTACTTC
NA	TRBD1	13	TRBV30	TRBJ1-2	CAARTGSYRGYTF	TGTGCCGCTAGGACAGGGAGTTATCGTGGCTACACCTTC
NA	NA	12	TRBV5-4	TRBJ2-1	CASSLEGVEQFF	TGTGCCAGCAGCTTGGAAGGGGTGGAACAGTTCTTC
NA	TRBD1	19	TRBV23-1	TRBJ1-1	CASSQSPLRKGARNTEAFF	TGCGCCAGCAGTCAATCACCCCTCCGTAAGGGGGCGCGGAACACTGAAGCTTTCTTT
NA	TRBD1	14	TRBV2	TRBJ1-4	CASRRDRENEKLFF	TGTGCCAGCAGGCGAGACAGGGAGAATGAAAAACTGTTTTTT
once	TRBD2	14	TRBV2	TRBJ2-1	CASSGRSSYNEQFF	TGTGCCAGCAGCGGGAGGAGCTCCTACAATGAGCAGTTCTTC
NA	NA	13	TRBV30	TRBJ1-5	CAWSFSGTQPQHF	TGTGCCTGGAGTTTTTCCGGGACGCAGCCCCAGCATTTT
NA	NA	14	TRBV2	TRBJ1-5	CASNLGARNQPQHF	TGTGCCAGCAACCTCGGGGCTCGAAATCAGCCCCAGCATTTT
NA	NA	15	TRBV19	TRBJ2-1	CASSPRTGWYNEQFF	TGTGCCAGTAGTCCCCGAACCGGTTGGTACAATGAGCAGTTCTTC
NA	TRBD1	12	TRBV10-2	TRBJ1-1	CASRPPGGQAFF	TGCGCCAGCCGTCCCCCAGGGGGCCAGGCTTTCTTT
NA	TRBD2	17	TRBV19	TRBJ2-1	CARVTSVWPRGDNEQFF	TGTGCCAGGGTGACTAGCGTATGGCCCCGCGGCGACAATGAGCAGTTCTTC
NA	NA	13	TRBV21-1	TRBJ1-5	CASSKDRARPQHF	TGTGCCAGCAGCAAGGACAGGGCGCGGCCCCAGCATTTT
NA	NA	12	TRBV11-2	TRBJ2-5	CASSRPGETQYF	TGTGCCAGCAGTAGACCGGGGGAGACCCAGTACTTC
NA	NA	13	TRBV14	TRBJ1-1	CASSLSMNTEAFF	TGTGCCAGCAGCCTGAGTATGAACACTGAAGCTTTCTTT
NA	NA	14	TRBV27	TRBJ1-3	CASSLSRSSNTIYF	TGTGCCAGCAGTTTATCGAGATCTTCCAACACCATATATTTT
NA	NA	14	TRBV2	TRBJ1-2	CASSPGSLNYGYTF	TGTGCCAGCAGTCCAGGGTCACTTAACTATGGCTACACCTTC
NA	NA	13	TRBV18	TRBJ2-5	CASSPPLQETQYF	TGTGCCAGCTCACCACCCCTACAAGAGACCCAGTACTTC
NA	NA	15	TRBV27	TRBJ1-4	CASSLSTGVGEKLFF	TGTGCCAGCAGTTTATCAACAGGCGTTGGGGAAAAACTGTTTTTT
NA	NA	14	TRBV5-1	TRBJ1-1	CASSPLGGGTEAFF	TGCGCCAGCAGCCCCCTGGGCGGGGGCACTGAAGCTTTCTTT
NA	NA	16	TRBV28	TRBJ2-7	CASNSPSGTMSYEQYF	TGTGCCAGCAACTCCCCGTCCGGGACAATGTCCTACGAGCAGTACTTC
NA	NA	14	TRBV7-6	TRBJ2-7	CASSLNGHSYEQYF	TGTGCCAGCAGCTTAAATGGGCACTCTTACGAGCAGTACTTC
NA	NA	16	TRBV28	TRBJ2-2	CASSLVRKSNTGELFF	TGTGCCAGCAGTTTAGTGAGAAAATCGAACACCGGGGAGCTGTTTTTT
NA	NA	15	TRBV10-3	TRBJ2-7	CAISPTEIAVHEQYF	TGTGCCATCAGTCCGACAGAGATAGCAGTCCACGAGCAGTACTTC
NA	NA	14	TRBV11-2	TRBJ2-7	CASSNQAGSYEQYF	TGTGCCAGCAGCAACCAGGCCGGATCCTACGAGCAGTACTTC